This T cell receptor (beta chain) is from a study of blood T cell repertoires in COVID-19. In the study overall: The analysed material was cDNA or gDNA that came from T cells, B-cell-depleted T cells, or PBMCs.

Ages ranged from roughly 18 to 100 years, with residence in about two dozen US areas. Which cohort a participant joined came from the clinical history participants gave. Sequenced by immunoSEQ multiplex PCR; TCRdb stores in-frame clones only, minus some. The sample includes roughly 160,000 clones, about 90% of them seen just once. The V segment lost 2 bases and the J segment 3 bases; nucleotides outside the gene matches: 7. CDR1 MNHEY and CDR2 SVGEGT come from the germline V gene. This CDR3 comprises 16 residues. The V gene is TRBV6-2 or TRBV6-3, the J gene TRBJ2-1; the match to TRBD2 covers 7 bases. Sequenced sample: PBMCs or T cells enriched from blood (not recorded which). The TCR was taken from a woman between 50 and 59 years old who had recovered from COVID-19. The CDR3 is CASSYTASGNYNEQFF. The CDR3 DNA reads TGTGCCAGCAGTTACACGGCCAGCGGGAACTACAATGAGCAGTTCTTC.